What follows are 6 T cell receptor beta chains derived from one specimen sequenced in a study of blood T cells in healthy people across ages. The authors ran a second PCR of about 6 to 12 cycles using a sample-barcoded 5' primer and a J-beta primer mix. TCRdb re-derived calls from the 5' RACE reads in MiXCR, one entry per CDR3 protein. The repertoire holds about 770,000 distinct CDR3 sequences, around two fifths seen once, with roughly a fifth in the top ten. Input material: blood. The source is a man aged 55 to 70 in good health.

This clonotype was seen at least ten times. This chain connects TRBV11-2 to TRBJ2-3; possibly TRBD2 for D (6 bases). CDR1 and CDR2 (germline): SGHAT, FQNNGV. The CDR3 has 13 residues. V was shortened by 5 bases and J by 14 bases, with 20 bases between the two germline ends. DNA for the CDR3: TGTGCCAGCAGCAAAAACCGGGACTCTGTTGTGTATTTT. Its protein is CASSKNRDSVVYF.

In its sample, this clonotype was seen many times. V and J are TRBV20-1 and TRBJ2-7; no reliable D call. The germline V and J ends were trimmed by 5 bases and 0 bases, with 14 bases remaining between them. Looked up from germline, CDR1 is DFQATT and CDR2 is SNEGSKA (reference sequence). This CDR3 contains 14 residues. In DNA, the CDR3 is TGCAGTGCTCTGGACGGTCTGCGCTCCTACGAGCAGTACTTC. The encoded protein is CSALDGLRSYEQYF.

This clonotype was counted a single time. The chain is built from TRBV5-4 and TRBJ1-6, with 9 bases fitting TRBD1. This CDR3 spans 17 amino acids. V shed 0 bases, J shed 7 bases, and the junction held 8 bases outside the gene matches. Germline V CDR1 and CDR2: SGHNT, YYREEE (reference sequence). The CDR3 DNA sequence: TGTGCCAGCAGCTTGGCTACAGGGGGCGCGGGGAATTCACCCCTCCACTTT. It specifies CASSLATGGAGNSPLHF.

This clonotype was counted between two and nine times. The rearrangement uses TRBV2 and TRBJ2-1; either TRBD1 or TRBD2 may supply D (5 bases each). The CDR3 sequence is 14 residues long. Looked up from germline, CDR1 is SNHLY and CDR2 is FYNNEI. V dropped 6 bases and J dropped 10 bases, with 19 bases sitting between them. CDR3 region: CASRGDASPGEQFF. The CDR3 DNA is TGTGCCAGCAGGGGGGACGCCTCTCCAGGGGAGCAGTTCTTC.

The rearrangement joins TRBV5-1 to TRBJ2-7; D unresolved. Germline V gene sequence: CDR1 SGHRS, CDR2 YFSETQ. Deletions cut 0 bases from V and 6 bases from J, with 10 bases between. This CDR3 has 13 residues. The CDR3 DNA reads as TGCGCCAGCAGCTTGGGCGCCGGGTTCGAGCAGTACTTC. It is translated as CASSLGAGFEQYF. Filled out from reference TRBV5-1 and TRBJ2-7, the complete variable domain reads KAGVTQTPRYLIKTRGQQVTLSCSPISGHRSVSWYQQTPGQGLQFLFEYFSETQRNKGNFPGRFSGRQFSNSRSEMNVSTLELGDSALYLCASSLGAGFEQYFGPGTRLTVT.

This clonotype was recorded a few times. The rearrangement uses TRBV29-1 and TRBJ2-1; 10 bases align to TRBD1. V lost 3 bases, J lost 9 bases, and 5 bases stayed unmatched. In germline, CDR1 is SQVTM, CDR2 ANQGSEA. This CDR3 is built from 13 residues. CDR3 nucleotides: TGCAGCGTTGAGGGACAGGGGAGCGCTGAGCAGTTCTTC. Translating gives CSVEGQGSAEQFF.